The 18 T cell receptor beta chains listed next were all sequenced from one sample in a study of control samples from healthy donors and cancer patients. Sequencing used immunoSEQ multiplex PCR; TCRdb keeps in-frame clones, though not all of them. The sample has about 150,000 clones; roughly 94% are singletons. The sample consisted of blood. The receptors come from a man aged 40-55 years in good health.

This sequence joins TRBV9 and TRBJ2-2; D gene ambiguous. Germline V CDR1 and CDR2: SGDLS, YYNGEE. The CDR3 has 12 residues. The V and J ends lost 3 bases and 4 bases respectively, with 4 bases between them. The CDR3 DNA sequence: TGTGCCAGCAGCGATTCCACCGGGGAGCTGTTTTTT. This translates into CASSDSTGELFF. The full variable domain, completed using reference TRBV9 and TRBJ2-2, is DSGVTQTPKHLITATGQRVTLRCSPRSGDLSVYWYQQSLDQGLQFLIQYYNGEERAKGNILERFSAQQFPDLHSELNLSSLELGDSALYFCASSDSTGELFFGEGSRLTVL.

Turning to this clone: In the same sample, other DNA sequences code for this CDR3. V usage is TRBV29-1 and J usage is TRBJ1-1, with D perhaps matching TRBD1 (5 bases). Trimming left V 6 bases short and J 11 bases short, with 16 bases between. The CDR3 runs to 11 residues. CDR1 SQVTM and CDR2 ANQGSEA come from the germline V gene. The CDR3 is CSVGTGGSAFF. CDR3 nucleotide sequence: TGCAGCGTGGGGACGGGGGGTTCCGCTTTCTTT.

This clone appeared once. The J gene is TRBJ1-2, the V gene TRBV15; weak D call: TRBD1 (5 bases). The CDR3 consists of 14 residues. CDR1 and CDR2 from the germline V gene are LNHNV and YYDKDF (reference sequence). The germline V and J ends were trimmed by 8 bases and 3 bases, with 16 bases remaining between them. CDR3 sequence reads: CATRVGTLYYGYTF. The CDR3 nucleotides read TGTGCCACCCGGGTTGGGACTTTGTACTATGGCTACACCTTC. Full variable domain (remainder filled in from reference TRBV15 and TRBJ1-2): DAMVIQNPRYQVTQFGKPVTLSCSQTLNHNVMYWYQQKSSQAPKLLFHYYDKDFNNEADTPDNFQSRRPNTSFCFLDIRSPGLGDTAMYLCATRVGTLYYGYTFGSGTRLTVV.

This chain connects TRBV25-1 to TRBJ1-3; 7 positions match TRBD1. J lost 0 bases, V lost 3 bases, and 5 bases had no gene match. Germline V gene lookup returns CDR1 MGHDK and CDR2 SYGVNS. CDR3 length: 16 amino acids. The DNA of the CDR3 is TGTGCCAGCAGTGAGGGACAGCCATACTCTGGAAACACCATATATTTT. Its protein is CASSEGQPYSGNTIYF.

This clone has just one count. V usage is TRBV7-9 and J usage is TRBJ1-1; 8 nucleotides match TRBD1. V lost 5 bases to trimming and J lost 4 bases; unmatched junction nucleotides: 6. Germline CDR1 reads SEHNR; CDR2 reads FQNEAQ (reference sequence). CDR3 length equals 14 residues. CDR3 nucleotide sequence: TGTGCCAGCAGCGTTTCAGGGGGCGGCACTGAAGCTTTCTTT. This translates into CASSVSGGGTEAFF.

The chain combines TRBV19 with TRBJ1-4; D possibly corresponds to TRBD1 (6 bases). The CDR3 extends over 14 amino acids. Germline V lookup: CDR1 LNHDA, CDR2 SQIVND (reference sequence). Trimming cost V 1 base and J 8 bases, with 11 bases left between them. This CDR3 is CASSIGPQGEKLFF. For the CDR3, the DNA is TGTGCCAGTAGTATAGGCCCACAGGGAGAAAAACTGTTTTTT.

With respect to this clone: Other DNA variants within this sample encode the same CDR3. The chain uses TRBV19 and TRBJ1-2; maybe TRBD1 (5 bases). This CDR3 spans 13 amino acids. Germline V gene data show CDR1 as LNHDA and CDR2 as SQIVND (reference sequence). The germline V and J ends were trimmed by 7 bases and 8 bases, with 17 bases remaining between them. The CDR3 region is CASIPRGGHGYTF. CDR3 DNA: TGTGCCAGTATCCCTCGGGGGGGTCACGGCTACACCTTC.

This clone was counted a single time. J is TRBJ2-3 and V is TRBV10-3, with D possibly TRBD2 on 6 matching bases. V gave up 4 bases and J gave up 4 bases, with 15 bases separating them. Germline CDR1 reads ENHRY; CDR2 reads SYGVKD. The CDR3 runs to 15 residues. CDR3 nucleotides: TGTGCCATCAGTGCAAAATGGAGGGGTGCAGATACGCAGTATTTT. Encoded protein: CAISAKWRGADTQYF.

This CDR3 is CASSLDRGSGEQYF. CDR3 bases: TGTGCCAGCAGCTTAGACAGGGGGTCGGGTGAGCAGTACTTC. The chain employs TRBV7-9 and TRBJ2-7; 8 nucleotides align to TRBD1. CDR1 and CDR2 (germline): SEHNR, FQNEAQ (reference sequence). This CDR3 has 14 residues. After removal of 1 base from V and 7 bases from J, the junction contained 6 bases not matched to a gene.

CDR3 in DNA: TGTGCCAGCTCACCCCCGGGAACAGGGATAAACTCTGGGGCCAACGTCCTGACTTTC. It is translated as CASSPPGTGINSGANVLTF. V usage is TRBV18 and J usage is TRBJ2-6; maybe TRBD1 (6 bases). Germline loops: CDR1 KGHSH, CDR2 LQKENI. This CDR3 is built from 19 residues. Trimming left V 3 bases short and J 0 bases short, with 18 bases between.

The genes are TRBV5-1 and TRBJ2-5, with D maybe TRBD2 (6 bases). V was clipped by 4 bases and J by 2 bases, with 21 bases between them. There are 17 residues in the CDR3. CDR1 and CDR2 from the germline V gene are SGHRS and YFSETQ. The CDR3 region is CASSLGGSINIQETQYF. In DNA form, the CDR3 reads TGCGCCAGCAGCCTGGGAGGCTCGATTAACATACAAGAGACCCAGTACTTC.

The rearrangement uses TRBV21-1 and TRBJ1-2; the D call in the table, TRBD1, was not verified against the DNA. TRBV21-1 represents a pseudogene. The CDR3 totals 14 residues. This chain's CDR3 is CASSLNRVFYGYTF. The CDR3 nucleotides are TGTGCCAGCAGCCTGAACAGGGTATTCTATGGCTACACCTTC.

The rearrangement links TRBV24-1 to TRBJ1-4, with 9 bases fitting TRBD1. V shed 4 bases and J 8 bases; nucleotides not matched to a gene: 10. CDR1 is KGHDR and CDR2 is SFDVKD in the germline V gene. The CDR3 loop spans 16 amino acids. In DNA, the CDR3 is TGTGCCACCAGTGAACCCCCCGGGACAGGGCGCGAAAAACTGTTTTTT. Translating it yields CATSEPPGTGREKLFF.

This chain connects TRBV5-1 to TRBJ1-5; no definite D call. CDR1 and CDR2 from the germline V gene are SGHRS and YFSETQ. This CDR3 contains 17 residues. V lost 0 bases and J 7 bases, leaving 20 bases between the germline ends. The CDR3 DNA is TGCGCCAGCAGCTTGGTTGTGGACGTCACCCTTAGGCAGCCCCAGCATTTT. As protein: CASSLVVDVTLRQPQHF.

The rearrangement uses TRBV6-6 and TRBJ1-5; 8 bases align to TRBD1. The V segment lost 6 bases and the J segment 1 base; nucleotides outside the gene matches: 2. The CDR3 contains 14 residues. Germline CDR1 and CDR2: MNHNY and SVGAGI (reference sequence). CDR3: CASSWDRSNQPQHF. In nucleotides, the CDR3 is TGTGCCAGCAGCTGGGACAGGAGCAATCAGCCCCAGCATTTT.

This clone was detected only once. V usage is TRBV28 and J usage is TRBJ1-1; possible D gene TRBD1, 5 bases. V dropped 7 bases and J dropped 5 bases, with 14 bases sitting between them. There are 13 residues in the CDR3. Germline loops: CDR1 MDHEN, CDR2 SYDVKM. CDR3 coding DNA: TGTGCCAGCATCCGACACCCAGGGACTGAAGCTTTCTTT. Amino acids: CASIRHPGTEAFF.

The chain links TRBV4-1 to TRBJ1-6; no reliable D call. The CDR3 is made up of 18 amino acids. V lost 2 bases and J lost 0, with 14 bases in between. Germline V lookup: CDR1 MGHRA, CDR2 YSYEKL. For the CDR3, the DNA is TGCGCCAGCAGCCAATTTTCCGGGAAGATCTCCTATAATTCACCCCTCCACTTT. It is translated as CASSQFSGKISYNSPLHF.

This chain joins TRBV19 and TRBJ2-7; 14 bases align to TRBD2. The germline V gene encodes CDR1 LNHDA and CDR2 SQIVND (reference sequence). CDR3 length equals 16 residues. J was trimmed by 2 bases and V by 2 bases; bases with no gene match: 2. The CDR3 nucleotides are TGTGCCAGTAGTATATCGACTAGCGGGGGGGCCTACGAGCAGTACTTC. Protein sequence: CASSISTSGGAYEQYF.